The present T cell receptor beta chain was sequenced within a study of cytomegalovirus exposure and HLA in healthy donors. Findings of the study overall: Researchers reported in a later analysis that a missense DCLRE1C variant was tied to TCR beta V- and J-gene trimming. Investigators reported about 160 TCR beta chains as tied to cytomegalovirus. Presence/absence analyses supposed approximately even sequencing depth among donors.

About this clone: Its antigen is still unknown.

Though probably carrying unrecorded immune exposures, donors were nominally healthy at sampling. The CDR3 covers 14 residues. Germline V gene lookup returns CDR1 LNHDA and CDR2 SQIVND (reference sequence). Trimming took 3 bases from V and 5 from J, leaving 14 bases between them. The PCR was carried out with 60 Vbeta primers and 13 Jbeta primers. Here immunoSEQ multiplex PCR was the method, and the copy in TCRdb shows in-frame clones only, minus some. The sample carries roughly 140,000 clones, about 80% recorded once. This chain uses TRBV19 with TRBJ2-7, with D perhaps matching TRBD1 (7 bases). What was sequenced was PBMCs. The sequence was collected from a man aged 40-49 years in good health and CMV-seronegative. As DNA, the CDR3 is TGTGCCAGTAGTATTGGAGGGGGCCTGAACGAGCAGTACTTC. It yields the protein CASSIGGGLNEQYF.